This paragraph covers one T cell receptor beta chain sequence. The specificity of this receptor is unknown. Base qualities were left out, and no much larger clone turns up one base away. The entry originates in a study of chemoradiotherapy in HPV16-positive cancers (dated by TCRdb to 2021 to 2024). Concerning the study at large: Candidate HPV-specific T-cell clones and common TCR motifs were defined through functional T-cell assays on cells from a couple of HPV16-positive patients. The study set out to ask whether T-cell immunity against the HPV oncoproteins E6 and E7 changes over the course of chemoradiotherapy and whether that immunity affects survival. Next, the candidate HPV-specific TCRs and motifs were followed in TCR repertoires from around 91 patients with HPV-related cancers. The study at large found these results: In HPV16-positive patients, expansion of HPV-responsive T cells during chemoradiotherapy was associated with improved recurrence-free survival. The functional definition of HPV-specific T cells was derived from only a couple of HPV16-positive patients, and the survival association was reported for HPV16-positive patients. Expansion of candidate HPV-specific clones and E7-related TCR motifs was observed in the tumor microenvironment during treatment, whereas no such expansion was observed for non-HPV-specific T cells.

Library preparation employed the immunoSEQ multiplex PCR assay. Imported from immuneACCESS, the table was reduced by TCRdb to in-frame sequences with V and J called. These copies leave out some clones; in studies compared against another copy, an unresolved V gene accounts for under half, and the cause of the remainder is not known. Counted in this sample were tens of thousands of clones; roughly 90% of them appeared once. The ten top clones hold 4.5% of the sample. CDR1 and CDR2, per the germline V gene, are SGHTA and FQGNSA. Trimming costs V 4 bases and J 0 bases, and their ends lie 9 bases apart. The cysteine opens and the phenylalanine closes a CDR3 of 14 amino acids. Only the CDR3 part of the read is kept: 42 bases, read in frame from the first base. Repertoires were sampled multiple times during chemoradiotherapy, which allowed clonal expansion in the tumor microenvironment to be followed.

The V and J genes are TRBV7-2 and TRBJ1-2, and TRBD1 may be the D gene, going by 5 matching bases. The receptor was isolated from a human donor with HPV-associated anogenital cancer. The sample here was blood, taken from a patient who underwent chemoradiotherapy. The CDR3 here reads CASSSPGPNYGYTF. In nucleotide form, the sequence is TGTGCCAGCAGCTCCCCGGGGCCTAACTATGGCTACACCTTC.